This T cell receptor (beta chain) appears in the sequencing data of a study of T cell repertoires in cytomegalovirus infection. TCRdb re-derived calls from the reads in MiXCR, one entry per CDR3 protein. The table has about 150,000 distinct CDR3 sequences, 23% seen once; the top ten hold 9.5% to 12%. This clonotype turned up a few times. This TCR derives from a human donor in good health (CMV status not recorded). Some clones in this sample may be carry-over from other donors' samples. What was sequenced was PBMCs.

CDR3 residues: CASSTLMAGGGYTF. The DNA for the CDR3 is TGTGCCAGCAGCACTCTAATGGCGGGGGGCGGCTACACCTTC. The chain combines TRBV28 with TRBJ1-2, with D perhaps matching TRBD1 (6 bases). The CDR3 length is 14 residues. In germline, CDR1 is MDHEN, CDR2 SYDVKM. V was clipped by 6 bases and J by 8 bases, with 19 bases between them.